Following are 16 T cell receptor beta chains from one sample sequenced in a study of blood T cell repertoires in COVID-19. Profiled with immunoSEQ multiplex PCR; TCRdb holds only in-frame clones, not every one. The sample lists about 170,000 clones, about 80% occurring once. Material: peripheral blood. The source of these receptors is a man between 65 and 85 years old with active or convalescent COVID-19.

The genes are TRBV4-3 and TRBJ2-1; 7 nucleotides agree with TRBD1. V trimming: 5 bases; J trimming: 6 bases; junction bases outside the gene matches: 7. The CDR3 extends over 14 amino acids. Germline values: CDR1 LGHNA, CDR2 YSLEER. In DNA form, the CDR3 reads TGCGCCAGCAGCAGAGGACAGGCCTTCAATGAGCAGTTCTTC. Amino acids: CASSRGQAFNEQFF.

J is TRBJ2-4 and V is TRBV19, with D perhaps matching TRBD1 (5 bases). This CDR3 is built from 15 residues. The germline CDR1 and CDR2 sequences are LNHDA and SQIVND (reference sequence). The V gene lost 3 bases and the J gene lost 3 bases, with 12 bases spanning the gap. CDR3 sequence reads: CASSIPGYDKNIQYF. The DNA for the CDR3 is TGTGCCAGTAGTATCCCAGGGTATGACAAAAACATTCAGTACTTC.

This chain uses TRBV5-1 with TRBJ1-3; 7 bases line up with TRBD1. CDR1 and CDR2 from the germline V gene are SGHRS and YFSETQ. Germline trimming cut 5 bases from V and 0 bases from J; bases unmatched to any gene: 5. The CDR3 is 15 amino acids. Here the CDR3 reads CASRTGIFSGNTIYF. CDR3 DNA sequence: TGCGCCAGCAGGACAGGGATCTTCTCTGGAAACACCATATATTTT.

The rearrangement uses TRBV28 and TRBJ1-6, with a tentative D call TRBD1 (6 bases). V dropped 5 bases and J dropped 11 bases, with 13 bases sitting between them. Germline CDR1 is MDHEN and CDR2 is SYDVKM. This CDR3 is built from 13 residues. CDR3 protein: CASSPRGMAPLHF. The CDR3 DNA reads TGTGCCAGCAGTCCCAGGGGAATGGCACCCCTCCACTTT.

This clone turned up a few times. The rearrangement joins TRBV3-1 (or the pseudogene TRBV3-2) to TRBJ1-3; no clear D. Trimming cost V 4 bases and J 1 base, with 5 bases left between them. This CDR3 has 13 amino acids. The V gene's germline CDR1 is LGHDT and CDR2 YNNKEL (reference sequence). The CDR3 loop is CASSPSSGNTIYF. The CDR3 nucleotides read TGTGCCAGCAGCCCCAGTTCTGGAAACACCATATATTTT.

The chain combines TRBV30 with TRBJ1-2; no clear D gene. There are 13 residues in the CDR3. Germline assignment: CDR1 GTSNPN and CDR2 SVGIG (reference sequence). The V end was cut by 4 bases, the J end by 5 bases, with 14 bases between. CDR3 coding DNA: TGTGCCTGGAACAATGGACTGAAGTATGGCTACACCTTC. It is translated as CAWNNGLKYGYTF.

The genes are TRBV19 and TRBJ2-3; D is perhaps TRBD2 (6 bases). This CDR3 contains 14 residues. V was cut by 3 bases and J by 1 base, with 8 bases left in between. From germline, CDR1 is LNHDA and CDR2 SQIVND (reference sequence). CDR3: CASSMRRGTDTQYF. The CDR3 nucleotides read TGTGCCAGTAGTATGAGGAGGGGCACAGATACGCAGTATTTT.

The rearrangement joins TRBV27 to TRBJ2-3, with 10 bases fitting TRBD2. The junction had 6 bases not matched to a gene; V was cut back by 5 bases and J by 1 base. This CDR3 spans 16 amino acids. CDR1 and CDR2 from the germline V gene are MNHEY and SMNVEV (reference sequence). CDR3 sequence reads: CASSRGTSERTDTQYF. In DNA form, the CDR3 reads TGTGCCAGCAGTCGTGGGACTAGCGAGCGCACAGATACGCAGTATTTT.

The table lists this clone with a few counts. The J gene is TRBJ2-5, the V gene TRBV29-1; 9 nucleotides agree with TRBD1. The CDR3 extends over 16 amino acids. Germline V gene lookup returns CDR1 SQVTM and CDR2 ANQGSEA. CDR3: CSHNGDRAVIQETQYF. CDR3 in DNA: TGCAGTCACAACGGGGACAGGGCCGTAATCCAAGAGACCCAGTACTTC.

This chain uses TRBV28 with TRBJ2-1; 10 bases are shared with TRBD2. CDR1 is MDHEN, CDR2 SYDVKM, per germline. This CDR3 contains 16 residues. The V gene end was trimmed by 1 base and the J gene end by 5 bases; junction bases not matched to a gene: 5. The CDR3 region has the DNA TGTGCCAGCAGTTTATTGGGGACTAGCGATGACAATGAGCAGTTCTTC. Translated, it gives CASSLLGTSDDNEQFF.

V is TRBV5-1 and J is TRBJ1-1; D might be TRBD1 (5 bases). Germline-derived CDR1 and CDR2 are SGHRS and YFSETQ. The CDR3 is 15 residues long. V dropped 0 bases and J dropped 3 bases, with 12 bases sitting between them. CDR3 bases: TGCGCCAGCAGCTTGGTTAGGGGAAGGGACACTGAAGCTTTCTTT. Its protein is CASSLVRGRDTEAFF.

V usage is TRBV11-2 and J usage is TRBJ2-3, with D maybe TRBD2 (6 bases). Germline lookup yields CDR1 SGHAT and CDR2 FQNNGV. Trimming took 7 bases from V and 2 from J, leaving 16 bases between them. This CDR3 region has 15 residues. Here the CDR3 DNA reads TGTGCCAGCACCCTCGGGGGTAGCTTCACAGATACGCAGTATTTT. This sequence encodes CASTLGGSFTDTQYF.

This chain links TRBV29-1 with TRBJ1-3, with D perhaps matching TRBD1 (6 bases). This CDR3 is built from 14 residues. Per the germline V gene, CDR1 is SQVTM and CDR2 is ANQGSEA. The germline V and J ends were trimmed by 6 bases and 2 bases, with 14 bases remaining between them. For the CDR3, the DNA is TGCAGCGTGTCCGTACAGGGTCCTGGAAACACCATATATTTT. Translated: CSVSVQGPGNTIYF.

The V call is TRBV28, the J call TRBJ1-1; D possibly corresponds to TRBD1 (5 bases). The germline CDR1 and CDR2 sequences are MDHEN and SYDVKM. The CDR3 contains 14 residues. The ends were cut back, 7 bases at V and 1 base at J, with 13 bases in the middle. CDR3 in amino acids: CASTIGAGNTEAFF. CDR3 nucleotide sequence: TGTGCCAGCACCATTGGGGCAGGGAACACTGAAGCTTTCTTT.

The chain employs TRBV19 and TRBJ1-1; D is unresolved. Trimming took 3 bases from V and 5 from J, leaving 4 bases between them. CDR3 length: 11 amino acids. CDR1 LNHDA and CDR2 SQIVND come from the germline V gene (reference sequence). CDR3 amino acids: CASSILTEAFF. CDR3 coding DNA: TGTGCCAGTAGTATCTTGACTGAAGCTTTCTTT.

The chain has TRBV27 and TRBJ1-5, with TRBD1 as a possible D gene (5 bases). CDR1 and CDR2 (germline): MNHEY, SMNVEV (reference sequence). Deletions cut 5 bases from V and 4 bases from J, with 18 bases between. The CDR3 consists of 16 residues. As DNA, the CDR3 is TGTGCCAGCAGTCCGGAGTGGGGGGTAAGGAATCAGCCCCAGCATTTT. It codes for CASSPEWGVRNQPQHF.